Presented here are 21 T cell receptor beta chains from one specimen sequenced in a study of shared clonotypes between healthy human individuals. Sequencing was performed with immunoSEQ multiplex PCR; in TCRdb, only in-frame clones are kept and a portion is missing. Of more than 550,000 clones listed, 72% are singletons. The sequenced sample was memory CD4+ T cells sorted from blood. Subset noted: CD45RA-negative fraction. These receptors were taken from a woman aged 30 to 39 in good health.

The chain uses TRBV5-4 and TRBJ2-2, with D tentatively TRBD2 (6 bases). This CDR3 is built from 16 residues. Looked up from germline, CDR1 is SGHNT and CDR2 is YYREEE (reference sequence). Trimming cost V 0 bases and J 5 bases, with 14 bases left between them. CDR3 nucleotides: TGTGCCAGCAGCTTGGCCCGGGAGTCGGGAACCGGGGAGCTGTTTTTT. Translation: CASSLARESGTGELFF.

Ten or more counts support this clone. Different DNA sequences within this sample yield the same CDR3. This sequence joins TRBV5-1 and TRBJ2-1, with D uncertain. The CDR3 consists of 15 residues. The ends were cut back, 0 bases at V and 0 bases at J, with 7 bases in the middle. From germline, CDR1 is SGHRS and CDR2 YFSETQ. Here the CDR3 reads CASSLDSSSYNEQFF. CDR3 nucleotide sequence: TGCGCCAGCAGCTTGGATTCCAGCTCCTACAATGAGCAGTTCTTC. The full variable domain, its missing parts supplied by reference TRBV5-1 and TRBJ2-1, is KAGVTQTPRYLIKTRGQQVTLSCSPISGHRSVSWYQQTPGQGLQFLFEYFSETQRNKGNFPGRFSGRQFSNSRSEMNVSTLELGDSALYLCASSLDSSSYNEQFFGPGTRLTVL.

V is TRBV7-9 and J is TRBJ1-1; D gene ambiguous. V was trimmed by 4 bases and J by 7 bases, leaving 10 bases between them. Germline V CDR1 and CDR2: SEHNR, FQNEAQ (reference sequence). The CDR3 is made up of 12 amino acids. DNA for the CDR3: TGTGCCAGCAGCTCTGGACGGGTTGAAGCTTTCTTT. The encoded protein is CASSSGRVEAFF.

The chain links TRBV7-8 to TRBJ1-1; weak D call: TRBD1 (5 bases). Trimming took off 2 bases at V and 3 bases at J, with 10 bases between the two ends. CDR3 length equals 14 residues. Germline V lookup: CDR1 SGHVS, CDR2 FQNEAQ. CDR3: CASSLQGRDTEAFF. In DNA form, the CDR3 reads TGTGCCAGCAGCTTACAGGGTAGGGACACTGAAGCTTTCTTT.

As to this clone: A far larger clone is just one base off, so this is likely a read error. The V call is TRBV28, the J call TRBJ2-1, with D uncertain. The CDR3 has 14 amino acids. Trimming stripped 2 bases from V and 8 bases from J, with 13 bases between. In germline, CDR1 is MDHEN, CDR2 SYDVKM. DNA for the CDR3: TGTGCCAGCAGTTTAAGCCCTGGACGTGATGAGCAGTTCTTC. Protein product: CASSLSPGRDEQFF.

The chain joins TRBV4-2 to TRBJ2-2, with D unresolved. Trimming took 3 bases from V and 6 from J, leaving 8 bases between them. CDR1 is LGHNA, CDR2 YNFKEQ, per germline. This CDR3 has 13 amino acids. CDR3 sequence reads: CASSQGRAGELFF. DNA for the CDR3: TGTGCCAGCAGCCAGGGTAGGGCCGGGGAGCTGTTTTTT.

The chain has TRBV7-9 and TRBJ2-7, with a possible D match to TRBD2 (5 bases). V dropped 0 bases and J dropped 4 bases, with 10 bases sitting between them. Germline V CDR1 and CDR2: SEHNR, FQNEAQ (reference sequence). This CDR3 is 14 amino acids long. CDR3 sequence: CASSLAGRGYEQYF. The DNA of the CDR3 is TGTGCCAGCAGCTTAGCTGGGAGAGGTTACGAGCAGTACTTC.

The chain is built from TRBV19 and TRBJ1-5, with D possibly matching TRBD1 (6 bases). Trimming stripped 3 bases from V and 3 bases from J, with 15 bases between. Germline assignment: CDR1 LNHDA and CDR2 SQIVND (reference sequence). CDR3 length equals 16 residues. The CDR3 here is CASSMDRGATNQPQHF. CDR3 bases: TGTGCCAGTAGTATGGATCGGGGGGCCACCAATCAGCCCCAGCATTTT.

The rearrangement uses TRBV7-9 and TRBJ1-2; D might be TRBD1 (5 bases). Trimming left V 3 bases short and J 3 bases short, with 11 bases between. Germline V gene lookup returns CDR1 SEHNR and CDR2 FQNEAQ (reference sequence). This CDR3 comprises 14 residues. CDR3 in DNA: TGTGCCAGCAGCTTGGGGGGGATGGACTATGGCTACACCTTC. It translates to CASSLGGMDYGYTF.

As to this clone: This sample includes further DNA sequences coding for the same CDR3. The V and J genes are TRBV28 and TRBJ2-7, with 7 bases identical to TRBD2. This CDR3 comprises 15 residues. V was pared by 1 base and J by 2 bases, with 5 bases of the junction left unmatched. Per germline, CDR1 MDHEN and CDR2 SYDVKM. The CDR3 DNA follows: TGTGCCAGCAGTTTATCCCCTAGCGGCACCTACGAGCAGTACTTC. Its translation is CASSLSPSGTYEQYF. Full variable domain (rest looked up from reference TRBV28 and TRBJ2-7): DVKVTQSSRYLVKRTGEKVFLECVQDMDHENMFWYRQDPGLGLRLIYFSYDVKMKEKGDIPEGYSVSREKKERFSLILESASTNQTSMYLCASSLSPSGTYEQYFGPGTRLTVT.

The chain joins TRBV2 to TRBJ1-2, with 12 bases identical to TRBD1. V gave up 6 bases and J gave up 5 bases; unmatched junction bases: 4. Germline lookup yields CDR1 SNHLY and CDR2 FYNNEI. CDR3 length: 14 residues. CDR3 region: CASSGTGGVYGYTF. DNA of the CDR3: TGTGCCAGCAGCGGGACAGGGGGCGTGTATGGCTACACCTTC.

This chain joins TRBV7-9 and TRBJ1-3, with D maybe TRBD1 (6 bases). V was pared by 6 bases and J by 0 bases, with 18 bases between. Germline CDR1 and CDR2: SEHNR and FQNEAQ (reference sequence). This CDR3 region has 17 residues. CDR3 nucleotide sequence: TGTGCCAGCAGTCGAACCGGGACAACCTTCTCTGGAAACACCATATATTTT. Amino acid sequence: CASSRTGTTFSGNTIYF. The full variable domain, with the rest looked up from reference TRBV7-9 and TRBJ1-3, is DTGVSQNPRHKITKRGQNVTFRCDPISEHNRLYWYRQTLGQGPEFLTYFQNEAQLEKSRLLSDRFSAERPKGSFSTLEIQRTEQGDSAMYLCASSRTGTTFSGNTIYFGEGSWLTVV.

The genes are TRBV10-1 and TRBJ2-1; possible D gene TRBD1, 6 bases. V lost 5 bases and J lost 6, with 20 bases in between. Germline lookup yields CDR1 WNHNN and CDR2 SYGVQD (reference sequence). The CDR3 sequence is 16 residues long. Here the CDR3 DNA reads TGCGCCAGCAGTCAGATCGGAGACAGGACCATCAATGAGCAGTTCTTC. It is translated as CASSQIGDRTINEQFF.

In DNA, the CDR3 is TGCGCCAGCAGCTCAGGACTAGCGGGGGCCTCCTACAATGAGCAGTTCTTC. This translates into CASSSGLAGASYNEQFF. The rearrangement uses TRBV5-1 and TRBJ2-1, with 13 bases that match TRBD2. Germline values: CDR1 SGHRS, CDR2 YFSETQ. The V segment lost 3 bases and the J segment 0 bases; nucleotides outside the gene matches: 3. CDR3 length: 17 amino acids.

The chain joins TRBV28 to TRBJ2-7; 10 positions match TRBD2. This CDR3 spans 14 amino acids. The germline V gene encodes CDR1 MDHEN and CDR2 SYDVKM. V shed 7 bases, J shed 2 bases, and the junction held 5 bases outside the gene matches. The CDR3 reads CASTSTSGAYEQYF. As DNA, the CDR3 is TGTGCCAGCACTTCTACTAGCGGGGCCTACGAGCAGTACTTC.

In its sample, this clone was seen many times. The junction shows a germline mismatch at one end, possibly a read error. The chain carries TRBV10-1 and TRBJ2-7, with 10 bases that match TRBD1. From germline, CDR1 is WNHNN and CDR2 SYGVQD (reference sequence). This CDR3 is 14 amino acids long. CDR3 bases: TGCGCCAGCAGTGATACCGGGACAGGGGCCAAAGTTCACTTC. It yields the protein CASSDTGTGAKVHF.

As concerns this clone: One junction end does not reproduce the germline sequence, and a read error may be involved. The same CDR3 can be traced to other DNA sequences in this sample. The chain recombines TRBV7-8 with TRBJ2-7; the D is unclear. Germline V lookup: CDR1 SGHVS, CDR2 FQNEAQ. This CDR3 has 14 amino acids. CDR3 residues: CASSLNTDLYEQYF. The CDR3 nucleotides read TGTGCCAGCAGCTTAAACACGGACCTCTACGAGCAATACTTC.

This chain joins TRBV14 and TRBJ1-5; D remains ambiguous. V was clipped by 5 bases and J by 5 bases, with 10 bases between them. CDR1 SGHDN and CDR2 FVKESK come from the germline V gene. The CDR3 loop spans 13 amino acids. Here the CDR3 reads CASSAGWDQPQHF. In DNA form, the CDR3 reads TGTGCCAGCAGCGCCGGATGGGATCAGCCCCAGCATTTT.

This clone has a handful of counts. The chain combines TRBV27 with TRBJ2-2; TRBD1 might be the D (6 bases). Germline V gene lookup returns CDR1 MNHEY and CDR2 SMNVEV (reference sequence). The CDR3 sequence is 14 residues long. V was clipped by 5 bases and J by 6 bases, with 13 bases between them. In DNA, the CDR3 is TGTGCCAGCAGTAAACAGGGTTTTTCCGGGGAGCTGTTTTTT. It codes for CASSKQGFSGELFF.

This chain links TRBV21-1 with TRBJ2-2; the D call of TRBD2 is as the table states it, not checked on the DNA. TRBV21-1 is recorded as a pseudogene. This CDR3 has 13 residues. The CDR3 sequence: CASVSGNTGELFF. The CDR3 coding sequence is TGTGCCAGCGTCAGCGGGAATACCGGGGAGCTGTTTTTT.

This clone was observed a few times. The chain joins TRBV10-2 to TRBJ2-1; 7 nucleotides match TRBD2. The CDR3 has 15 amino acids. Germline V gene sequence: CDR1 WSHSY, CDR2 SAAADI. The V gene end was trimmed by 10 bases and the J gene end by 6 bases; junction bases not matched to a gene: 15. The CDR3 coding sequence is TGCGCCACCAAAAACTACCTAGCGGATGGCAATGAGCAGTTCTTC. Amino acid sequence: CATKNYLADGNEQFF.